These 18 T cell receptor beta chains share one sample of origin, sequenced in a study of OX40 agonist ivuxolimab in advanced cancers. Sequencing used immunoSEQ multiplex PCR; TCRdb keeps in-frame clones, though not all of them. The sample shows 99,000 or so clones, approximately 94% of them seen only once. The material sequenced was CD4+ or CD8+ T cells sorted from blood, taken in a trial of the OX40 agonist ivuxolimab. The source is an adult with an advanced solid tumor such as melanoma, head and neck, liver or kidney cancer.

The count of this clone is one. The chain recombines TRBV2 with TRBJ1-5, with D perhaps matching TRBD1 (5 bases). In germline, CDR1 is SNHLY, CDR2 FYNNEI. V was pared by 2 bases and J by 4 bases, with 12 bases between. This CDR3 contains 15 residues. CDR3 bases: TGTGCCAGCAGTGAACGGGGCCTGCCAAATCAGCCCCAGCATTTT. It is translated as CASSERGLPNQPQHF.

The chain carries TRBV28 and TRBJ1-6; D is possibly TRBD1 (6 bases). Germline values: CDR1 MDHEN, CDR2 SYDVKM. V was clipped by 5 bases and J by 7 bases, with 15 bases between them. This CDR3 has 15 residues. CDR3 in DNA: TGTGCCAGCAGTCCACCTGACAGGTGGAATTCACCCCTCCACTTT. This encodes CASSPPDRWNSPLHF. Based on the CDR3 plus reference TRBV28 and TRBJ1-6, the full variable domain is DVKVTQSSRYLVKRTGEKVFLECVQDMDHENMFWYRQDPGLGLRLIYFSYDVKMKEKGDIPEGYSVSREKKERFSLILESASTNQTSMYLCASSPPDRWNSPLHFGNGTRLTVT.

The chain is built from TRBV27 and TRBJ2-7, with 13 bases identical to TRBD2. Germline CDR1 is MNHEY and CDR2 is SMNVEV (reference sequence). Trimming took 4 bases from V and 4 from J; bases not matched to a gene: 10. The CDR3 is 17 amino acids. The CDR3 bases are TGTGCCAGCAGTTCCAGGAGGACTAGCGGGAGTCGGTACGAGCAGTACTTC. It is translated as CASSSRRTSGSRYEQYF.

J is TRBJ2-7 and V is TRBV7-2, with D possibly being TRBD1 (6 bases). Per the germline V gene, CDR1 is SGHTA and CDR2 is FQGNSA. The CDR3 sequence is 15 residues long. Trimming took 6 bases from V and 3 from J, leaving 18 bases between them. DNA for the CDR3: TGTGCCAGCAGTTCAGGGGAACTCTTCAACTACGAGCAGTACTTC. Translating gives CASSSGELFNYEQYF.

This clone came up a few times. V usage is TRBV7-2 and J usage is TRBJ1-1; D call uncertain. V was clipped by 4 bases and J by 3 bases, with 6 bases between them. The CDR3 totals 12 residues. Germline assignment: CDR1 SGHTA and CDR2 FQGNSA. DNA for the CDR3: TGTGCCAGCAGCTCTACTTACACTGAAGCTTTCTTT. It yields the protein CASSSTYTEAFF.

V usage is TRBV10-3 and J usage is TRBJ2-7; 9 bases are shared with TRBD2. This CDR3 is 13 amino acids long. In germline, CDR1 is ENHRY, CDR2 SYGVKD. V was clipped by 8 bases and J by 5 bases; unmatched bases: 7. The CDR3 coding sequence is TGTGCCATCTTGGGGCTAGCGGGGCACGAGCAGTACTTC. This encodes CAILGLAGHEQYF.

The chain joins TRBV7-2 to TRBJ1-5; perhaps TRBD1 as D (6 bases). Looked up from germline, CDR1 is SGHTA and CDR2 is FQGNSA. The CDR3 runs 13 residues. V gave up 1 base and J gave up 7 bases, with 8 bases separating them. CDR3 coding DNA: TGTGCCAGCAGCTTAGACAGGGTGCAGCCCCAGCATTTT. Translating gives CASSLDRVQPQHF.

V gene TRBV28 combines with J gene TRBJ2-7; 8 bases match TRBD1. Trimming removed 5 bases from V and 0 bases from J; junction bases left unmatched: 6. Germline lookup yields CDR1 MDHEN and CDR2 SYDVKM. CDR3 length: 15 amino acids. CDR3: CASSEGQVSSYEQYF. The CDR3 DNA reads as TGTGCCAGCAGTGAGGGACAGGTATCCTCCTACGAGCAGTACTTC.

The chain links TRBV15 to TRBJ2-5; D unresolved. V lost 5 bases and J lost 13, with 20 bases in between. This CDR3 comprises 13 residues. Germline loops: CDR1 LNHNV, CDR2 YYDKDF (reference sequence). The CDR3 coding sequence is TGTGCCACCAGCGGATCCAATTTAAGTCCAACGTACTTC. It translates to CATSGSNLSPTYF.

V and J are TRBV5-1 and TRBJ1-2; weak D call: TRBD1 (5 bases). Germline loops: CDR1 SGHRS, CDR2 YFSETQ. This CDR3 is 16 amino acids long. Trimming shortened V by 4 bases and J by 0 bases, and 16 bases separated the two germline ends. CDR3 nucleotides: TGCGCCAGCAGCCCCCGTATGGCGGGGCCTAACTATGGCTACACCTTC. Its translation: CASSPRMAGPNYGYTF.

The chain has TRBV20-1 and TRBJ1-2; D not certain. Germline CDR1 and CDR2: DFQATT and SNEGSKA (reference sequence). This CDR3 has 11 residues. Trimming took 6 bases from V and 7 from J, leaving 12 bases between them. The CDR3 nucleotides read TGCAGTGCGCCGAGACCGTCTGGCTACACCTTC. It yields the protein CSAPRPSGYTF.

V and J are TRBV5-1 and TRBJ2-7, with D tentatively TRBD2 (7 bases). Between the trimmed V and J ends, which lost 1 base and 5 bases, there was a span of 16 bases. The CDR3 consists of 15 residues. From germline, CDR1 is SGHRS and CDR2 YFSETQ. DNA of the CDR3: TGCGCCAGCAGCTTGTCAGGGAGGGGGGGAGACGAGCAGTACTTC. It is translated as CASSLSGRGGDEQYF.

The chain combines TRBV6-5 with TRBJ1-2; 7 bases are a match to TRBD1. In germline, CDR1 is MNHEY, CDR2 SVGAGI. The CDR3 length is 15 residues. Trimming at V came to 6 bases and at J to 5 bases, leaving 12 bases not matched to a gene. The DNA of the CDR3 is TGTGCCAGCAGATCGACGGACAGGTGGATGTATGGCTACACCTTC. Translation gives CASRSTDRWMYGYTF.

This chain's CDR3 is CASSSSGVLTYEQYF. The CDR3 nucleotides are TGTGCCAGTAGTTCTAGCGGGGTCCTCACCTACGAGCAGTACTTC. The genes are TRBV19 and TRBJ2-7; 9 nucleotides align to TRBD2. The length of the CDR3 is 15 residues. Germline V lookup: CDR1 LNHDA, CDR2 SQIVND (reference sequence). The J segment lost 2 bases and the V segment lost 5 bases, leaving 7 bases of the junction unmatched.

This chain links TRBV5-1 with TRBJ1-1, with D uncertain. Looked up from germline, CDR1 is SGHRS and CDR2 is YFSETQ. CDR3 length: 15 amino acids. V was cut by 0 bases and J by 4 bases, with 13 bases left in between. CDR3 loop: CASSLAGLGFTEAFF. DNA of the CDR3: TGCGCCAGCAGCTTGGCCGGTCTGGGTTTCACTGAAGCTTTCTTT.

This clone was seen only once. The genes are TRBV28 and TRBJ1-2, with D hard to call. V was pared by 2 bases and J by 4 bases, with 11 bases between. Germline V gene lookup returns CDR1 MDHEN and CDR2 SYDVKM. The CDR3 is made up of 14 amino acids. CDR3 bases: TGTGCCAGCAGTTTAGGCAGTGGCAGCTATGGCTACACCTTC. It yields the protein CASSLGSGSYGYTF.

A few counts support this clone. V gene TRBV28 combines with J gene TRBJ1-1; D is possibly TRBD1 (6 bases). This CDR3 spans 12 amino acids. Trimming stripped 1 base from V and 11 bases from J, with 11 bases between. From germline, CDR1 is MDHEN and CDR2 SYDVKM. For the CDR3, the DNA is TGTGCCAGCAGTTTATTACAGGGCTCGGCTTTCTTT. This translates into CASSLLQGSAFF.

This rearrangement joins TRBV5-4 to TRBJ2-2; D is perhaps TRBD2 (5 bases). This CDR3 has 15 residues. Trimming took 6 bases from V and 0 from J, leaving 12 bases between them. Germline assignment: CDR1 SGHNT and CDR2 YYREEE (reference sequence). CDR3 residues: CASKEGASNTGELFF. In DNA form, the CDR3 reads TGTGCCAGCAAAGAGGGAGCGTCGAACACCGGGGAGCTGTTTTTT.